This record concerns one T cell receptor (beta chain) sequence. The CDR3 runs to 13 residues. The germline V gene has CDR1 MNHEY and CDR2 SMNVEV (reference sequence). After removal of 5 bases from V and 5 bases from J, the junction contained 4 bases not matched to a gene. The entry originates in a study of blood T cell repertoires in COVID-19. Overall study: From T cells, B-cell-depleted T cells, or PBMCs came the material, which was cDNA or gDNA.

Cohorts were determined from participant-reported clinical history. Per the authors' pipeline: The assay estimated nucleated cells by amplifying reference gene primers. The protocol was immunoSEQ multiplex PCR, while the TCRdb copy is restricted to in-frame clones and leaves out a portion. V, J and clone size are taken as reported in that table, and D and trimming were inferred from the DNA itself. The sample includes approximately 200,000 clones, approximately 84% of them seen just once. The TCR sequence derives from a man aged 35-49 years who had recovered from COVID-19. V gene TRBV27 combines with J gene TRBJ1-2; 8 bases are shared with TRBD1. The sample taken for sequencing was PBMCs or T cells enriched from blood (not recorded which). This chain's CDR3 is CASSLRTGYGYTF. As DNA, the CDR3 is TGTGCCAGCAGTCTCCGGACAGGGTATGGCTACACCTTC.